Listed here are 10 T cell receptor beta chains from one sample, sequenced in a study of T cells after yellow fever vaccination. MiXCR was run by TCRdb on the 5' RACE reads, yielding one entry per CDR3 protein. The table has about 220,000 distinct CDR3 sequences, approximately 3.2% seen once; the top ten hold roughly 3%. Sequencing used CD4+ T cells sorted from PBMCs, obtained 10 days after the yellow fever booster vaccination. The receptors here all came from a man aged 18 to 29 who received the YFV17D yellow fever vaccine.

This clonotype was observed a handful of times. J is TRBJ1-2 and V is TRBV2; D unresolved. CDR1 is SNHLY and CDR2 is FYNNEI in the germline V gene. This CDR3 has 14 amino acids. Trimming stripped 2 bases from V and 2 bases from J, with 9 bases between. The CDR3 DNA is TGTGCCAGCAGTGAAAGGGCCGCCAACTATGGCTACACCTTC. Translating it yields CASSERAANYGYTF.

This clonotype was counted only a few times. This chain connects TRBV5-1 to TRBJ2-1; 9 bases map to TRBD1. V lost 1 base to trimming and J lost 8 bases; unmatched junction nucleotides: 7. The CDR3 sequence is 15 residues long. The V gene's germline CDR1 is SGHRS and CDR2 YFSETQ. The CDR3 here is CASSLMGQGVDEQFF. The CDR3 nucleotides are TGCGCCAGCAGCTTGATGGGACAGGGAGTCGATGAGCAGTTCTTC.

This clonotype showed up just a few times. The V and J genes are TRBV9 and TRBJ1-2, with a weak D call TRBD1 (5 bases). The ends were cut back, 3 bases at V and 1 base at J, with 19 bases in the middle. CDR3 length equals 17 residues. CDR1 SGDLS and CDR2 YYNGEE come from the germline V gene. For the CDR3, the DNA is TGTGCCAGCAGCGGGCGGGGATGGGGCGCCTATAACTATGGCTACACCTTC. Translated, it gives CASSGRGWGAYNYGYTF.

This clonotype occurred many times. This chain connects TRBV3-1 to TRBJ2-2; D unresolved. Germline V gives CDR1 LGHDT, CDR2 YNNKEL (reference sequence). The CDR3 loop spans 16 amino acids. The ends were cut back, 6 bases at V and 0 bases at J, with 14 bases in the middle. The CDR3 here is CASSPTVSTNTGELFF. Here the CDR3 DNA reads TGTGCCAGCAGTCCGACCGTGTCCACGAACACCGGGGAGCTGTTTTTT.

This clonotype occurred many times. The V and J genes are TRBV12-3 or TRBV12-4 and TRBJ2-3; 7 bases are a match to TRBD1. CDR3 length: 14 residues. The ends lost 6 bases at V and 1 base at J; junction bases unmatched: 4. The CDR3 nucleotides read TGTGCCAGCAGGACAGGGTGGGGCACAGATACGCAGTATTTT. Translated: CASRTGWGTDTQYF.

The rearrangement uses TRBV3-1 and TRBJ1-5, with 7 bases identical to TRBD1. The CDR3 has 17 amino acids. J gave up 7 bases and V 1 base, and 13 bases lay outside the gene matches. CDR1 LGHDT and CDR2 YNNKEL come from the germline V gene (reference sequence). In nucleotides, the CDR3 is TGTGCCAGCAGCCAAGGAACGGCAGGGGGTGGAGGGCAGCCCCAGCATTTT. It yields the protein CASSQGTAGGGGQPQHF. Looking up the rest from reference TRBV3-1 and TRBJ1-5 gives the full variable domain: DTAVSQTPKYLVTQMGNDKSIKCEQNLGHDTMYWYKQDSKKFLKIMFSYNNKELIINETVPNRFSPKSPDKAHLNLHINSLELGDSAVYFCASSQGTAGGGGQPQHFGDGTRLSIL.

This clonotype was counted between two and nine times. The chain is built from TRBV6-5 and TRBJ1-2, with TRBD1 as a possible D gene (5 bases). The germline gives CDR1 MNHEY, CDR2 SVGAGI. V dropped 2 bases and J dropped 4 bases, with 17 bases sitting between them. The CDR3 is 16 residues long. In nucleotides, the CDR3 is TGTGCCAGCAGTTACCGACTTCGGGGGGGGATCTATGGCTACACCTTC. Translated: CASSYRLRGGIYGYTF.

This clonotype was observed at least ten times. This sequence joins TRBV5-1 and TRBJ2-7; D gene ambiguous. The germline gives CDR1 SGHRS, CDR2 YFSETQ. The CDR3 totals 13 residues. Trimming removed 0 bases at V and 2 bases at J, with 6 bases between. The CDR3 loop is CASSLERPYEQYF. The CDR3 nucleotides read TGCGCCAGCAGCTTGGAACGCCCCTACGAGCAGTACTTC.

This clonotype has at least ten counts. The chain carries TRBV28 and TRBJ2-2, with TRBD2 identical over 8 bases. The V gene end was trimmed by 8 bases and the J gene end by 5 bases; junction bases not matched to a gene: 10. The CDR3 is 15 residues long. Germline-derived CDR1 and CDR2 are MDHEN and SYDVKM. As DNA, the CDR3 is TGTGCCAGCGTGCCCTCGGGGGGGCCGACCGGGGAGCTGTTTTTT. Translated, it gives CASVPSGGPTGELFF.

The table lists this clonotype with many counts. This chain uses TRBV11-2 with TRBJ2-1; D might be TRBD1 (5 bases). Trimming took off 4 bases at V and 9 bases at J, with 19 bases between the two ends. CDR1 is SGHAT, CDR2 FQNNGV, per germline. The CDR3 spans 15 residues. CDR3 in DNA: TGTGCCAGCAGCTCCCCAAAGGGGCAACGTAGTGAGCAGTTCTTC. Translating gives CASSSPKGQRSEQFF.